This T cell receptor (beta chain) emerged from a study of blood T cells in healthy people across ages (dated by TCRdb to about 2015). Context from the whole study: In model experiments, template switching captured roughly one uniquely barcoded TCR beta cDNA molecule for every two T cells. Donors of different ages were randomly distributed across sequencing lanes to avoid experimental bias. Two additional independent replicas of 1 million unique cDNA reads from the same blood draw were analyzed for two donors (one aged 18 to 30 and one aged 80 or older). To track age-related changes in TCR beta repertoire diversity, the study relied on deep sequencing normalized with unique cDNA molecular identifiers. The donors were split into four age groups: young (average around 16 years), middle-aged (roughly 39), aged (roughly 68) and long-lived (about 74).

Comments on this clonotype: The target of this receptor is not known. No much larger clone exists at a distance of one base, and base qualities are not known.

Relative to germline, V is missing 5 bases and J is missing 8 bases, with 11 bases of the junction outside any gene match. The CDR3 has 14 amino acids, counting the end cysteine and phenylalanine. Of all the DNA, just the CDR3 is kept, 42 bases in frame from base 1. CDR1 and CDR2, per the germline V gene, are SGHTA and FQGNSA. The research as a whole found: Donor CMV infection status was unknown, potentially confounding age-related changes in expanded clonotypes. Total diversity estimates from one million sequenced T cells were considered lower bounds and underestimates. Bulk unsorted PBMC profiling prevented conclusive comparison of naive and antigen-experienced compartments. Compared with the aged group, more naive CD4+ T cells, fewer expanded clones and increased TCR diversity were shown by the long-lived group, suggesting age selection. Observed TCR beta diversity per million T cells fell roughly linearly with age, and a significant reduction was already apparent by age about 36. A strong correlation was found between observed TCR beta diversity and the percentage of naive T cells measured by flow cytometry.

Systemically healthy Caucasian individuals from Russia, some 40 in total and aged about 6 to 90 years, were included as donors. Each donor gave approximately 9.3 milliliters of peripheral blood, collected into EDTA-treated Vacutainer tubes. PBMCs were isolated by Ficoll-Paque density-gradient centrifugation, with at least 6.5 million obtained per sample. Total RNA was extracted from PBMCs with Trizol reagent, with at least 6 micrograms obtained per sample. For every donor, an aliquot of PBMCs went through flow cytometry to measure the percentages of naive CD45RAhigh/CD27high T cells. The method behind the library was 5' RACE. Instrument on record: Illumina HiSeq 2500. A second PCR of roughly 7 to 11 cycles was performed with a sample-barcoded 5' primer and a J-beta primer mix. Each TCR beta cDNA molecule received a unique molecular identifier from a template-switch 5' adaptor carrying 12 random nucleotides. Each sample yielded at least 2.5 million CDR3-containing paired-end reads. The Mint cDNA synthesis kit, primed by a TRBC-specific oligonucleotide, was used to synthesize first-strand cDNA from all RNA. Following uracil-DNA glycosylase treatment, all cDNA underwent a first 18-cycle PCR with the universal primers M1SS and BC2_uni_R. The paper's data handling went like this. Normalization of each sample was performed by random selection of 1 million high-quality reads, each carrying a distinct molecular identifier. Instead of being binned into consensus sequences, reads that shared molecular identifiers were thrown out. CDR3 identification, clonotype clustering and error correction used MiTCR with a Q25 quality threshold and the strictest error-elimination algorithm. A nonparametric unseen species model using Euler transformation provided a lower-bound estimate of total TCR beta diversity. TCRdb itself trimmed the public reads at Q25 with fastp, ran MiXCR and retained productive beta chains. Each record represents a unique CDR3 protein, reported with the most common genes and DNA among its rows. TCRdb's processing, not the authors' own work, is the source of the V and J calls. The sample has about 970,000 distinct CDR3 sequences on record, about 51% of them singletons. Of the sample, 20% to 25% falls within the top ten clones.

The receptor was derived from an older woman in good health. The sequence joins TRBV7-2 to TRBJ1-2, and TRBD1 matches 7 of the central bases. Sequences were obtained from blood. The nucleotide sequence is TGTGCCAGCAGCCAAAACTCACAGGGGAGCGGCTACACCTTC. Its protein is CASSQNSQGSGYTF.